This TCR beta chain stems from a study of glioma-infiltrating T cells. This clonotype was seen ten or more times. The antigen is unknown. The V segment lost 10 bases and the J segment 8 bases; nucleotides outside the gene matches: 12. CDR1 MDHEN and CDR2 SYDVKM come from the germline V gene. CDR3 size: 15 residues. Study-level points and caveats: Tissue-blood divergence was below expectation in non-neoplastic patients, above in gliomas.

TCR alpha and beta CDR3 regions were amplified from RNA using iRepertoire nested multiplex PCR. Tissue mRNA or PBMC total RNA, roughly 85-450 ng, went into one-step reverse transcription and amplification. One entry per CDR3 protein results from TCRdb running MiXCR on the multiplex PCR reads. The sample lists 150,000 to 200,000 distinct CDR3 sequences; roughly 45% were seen once. Sequenced input: glioma tissue, nonneoplastic brain tissue, or PBMCs (not recorded which). The chain couples TRBV28 to TRBJ2-1; TRBD2 aligns across 12 bases. The receptor was isolated from a human donor with low-grade glioma or glioblastoma, undergoing nonglioma brain surgery, or in good health (not recorded which). The DNA of the CDR3 is TGTGCCACCCTACTAGCGGGAGGTGGCTCAGATGAGCAGTTCTTC. This sequence encodes CATLLAGGGSDEQFF. The full variable domain, rest sourced from reference TRBV28 and TRBJ2-1, is DVKVTQSSRYLVKRTGEKVFLECVQDMDHENMFWYRQDPGLGLRLIYFSYDVKMKEKGDIPEGYSVSREKKERFSLILESASTNQTSMYLCATLLAGGGSDEQFFGPGTRLTVL.